This T cell receptor (beta chain) was captured in a study of shared clonotypes between healthy human individuals. The assay was immunoSEQ multiplex PCR, and TCRdb's table has in-frame clones only and misses some. The table shows over 400,000 clones, with over 75% occurring only once. The CDR3 has 15 residues. Germline V lookup: CDR1 SGHTA, CDR2 FQGNSA. Deletions cut 7 bases from V and 6 bases from J, with 20 bases between. V usage is TRBV7-2 and J usage is TRBJ2-3, with D perhaps matching TRBD2 (5 bases). The TCR comes from a woman in her thirties or forties in good health. Some clones in this sample may be carry-over from other donors' samples. Sequenced: PBMCs. The CDR3 bases are TGTGCCAGCACGGGGTACACCCATGGGTCGGATACGCAGTATTTT. Encoded protein: CASTGYTHGSDTQYF.